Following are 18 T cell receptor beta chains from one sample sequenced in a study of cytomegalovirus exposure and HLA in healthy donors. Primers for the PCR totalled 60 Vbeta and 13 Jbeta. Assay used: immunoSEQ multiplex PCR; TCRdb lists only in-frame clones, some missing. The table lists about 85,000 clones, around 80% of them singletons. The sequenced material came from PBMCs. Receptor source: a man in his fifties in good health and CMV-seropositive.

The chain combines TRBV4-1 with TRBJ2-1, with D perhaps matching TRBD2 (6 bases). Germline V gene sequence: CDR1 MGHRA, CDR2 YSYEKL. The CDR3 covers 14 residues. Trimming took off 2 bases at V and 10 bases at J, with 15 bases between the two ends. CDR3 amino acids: CASSQMTGVEEQFF. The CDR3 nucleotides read TGCGCCAGCAGCCAAATGACGGGGGTCGAGGAGCAGTTCTTC.

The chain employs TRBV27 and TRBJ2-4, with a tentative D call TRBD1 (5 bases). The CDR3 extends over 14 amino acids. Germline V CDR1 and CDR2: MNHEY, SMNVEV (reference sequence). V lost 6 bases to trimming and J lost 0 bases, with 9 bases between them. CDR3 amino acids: CASSDSLAKNIQYF. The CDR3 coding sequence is TGTGCCAGCAGCGACAGCCTAGCCAAAAACATTCAGTACTTC.

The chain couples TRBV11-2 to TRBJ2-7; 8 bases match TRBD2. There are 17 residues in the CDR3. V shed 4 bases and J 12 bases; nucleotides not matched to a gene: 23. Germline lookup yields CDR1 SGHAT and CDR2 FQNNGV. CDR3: CASSSTFGGRTFYGRYF. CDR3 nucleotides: TGTGCCAGCAGCTCCACCTTCGGCGGGAGGACCTTCTACGGGCGGTACTTC.

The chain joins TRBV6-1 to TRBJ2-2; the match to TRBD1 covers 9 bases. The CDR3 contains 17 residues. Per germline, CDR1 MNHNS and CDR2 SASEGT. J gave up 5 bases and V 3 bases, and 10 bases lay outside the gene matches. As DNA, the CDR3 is TGTGCCAGCAGTGATGTAGCCGGACAGGGGAGAACCGGGGAGCTGTTTTTT. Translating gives CASSDVAGQGRTGELFF.

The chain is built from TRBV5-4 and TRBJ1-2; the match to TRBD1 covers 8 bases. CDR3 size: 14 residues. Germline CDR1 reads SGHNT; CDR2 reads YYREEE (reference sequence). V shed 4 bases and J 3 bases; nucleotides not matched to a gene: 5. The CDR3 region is CASSPGQGYYGYTF. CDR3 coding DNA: TGTGCCAGCAGCCCAGGACAGGGTTACTATGGCTACACCTTC.

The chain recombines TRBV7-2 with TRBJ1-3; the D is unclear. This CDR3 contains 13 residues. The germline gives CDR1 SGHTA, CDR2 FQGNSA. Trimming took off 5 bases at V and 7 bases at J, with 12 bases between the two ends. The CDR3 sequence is CASSTPPVNTIYF. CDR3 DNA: TGTGCCAGCAGCACCCCGCCAGTGAACACCATATATTTT. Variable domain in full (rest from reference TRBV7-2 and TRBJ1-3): GAGVSQSPSNKVTEKGKDVELRCDPISGHTALYWYRQSLGQGLEFLIYFQGNSAPDKSGLPSDRFSAERTGGSVSTLTIQRTQQEDSAVYLCASSTPPVNTIYFGEGSWLTVV.

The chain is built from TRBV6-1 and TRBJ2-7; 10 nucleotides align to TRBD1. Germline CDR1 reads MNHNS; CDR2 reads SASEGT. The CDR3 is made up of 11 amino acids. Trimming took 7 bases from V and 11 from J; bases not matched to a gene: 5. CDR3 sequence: CASNSGQGKYF. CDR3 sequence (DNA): TGTGCCAGCAATTCGGGACAGGGGAAGTACTTC.

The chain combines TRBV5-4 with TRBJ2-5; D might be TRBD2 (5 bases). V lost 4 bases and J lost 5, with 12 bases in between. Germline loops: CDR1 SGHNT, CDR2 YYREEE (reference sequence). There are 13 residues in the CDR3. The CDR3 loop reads CASSPGSWETQYF. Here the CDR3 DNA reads TGTGCCAGCAGCCCGGGGAGTTGGGAGACCCAGTACTTC.

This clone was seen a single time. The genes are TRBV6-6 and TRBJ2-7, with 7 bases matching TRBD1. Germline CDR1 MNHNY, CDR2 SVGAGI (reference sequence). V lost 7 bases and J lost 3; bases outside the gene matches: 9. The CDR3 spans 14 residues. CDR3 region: CASTNRGGLYEQYF. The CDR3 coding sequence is TGTGCCAGCACCAACAGGGGCGGACTCTACGAGCAGTACTTC.

In nucleotides, the CDR3 is TGCGCCAGCAGCCAACTCCGAGGAGATACGCAGTATTTT. It yields the protein CASSQLRGDTQYF. The genes are TRBV4-1 and TRBJ2-3, with D unclear. This CDR3 has 13 residues. Germline V gene sequence: CDR1 MGHRA, CDR2 YSYEKL. V was pared by 2 bases and J by 5 bases, with 8 bases between.

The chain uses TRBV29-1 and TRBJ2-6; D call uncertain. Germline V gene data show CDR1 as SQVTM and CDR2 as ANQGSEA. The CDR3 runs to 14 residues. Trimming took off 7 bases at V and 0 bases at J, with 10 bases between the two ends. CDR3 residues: CSAFGGSGANVLTF. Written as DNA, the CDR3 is TGCAGCGCCTTTGGCGGCTCTGGGGCCAACGTCCTGACTTTC.

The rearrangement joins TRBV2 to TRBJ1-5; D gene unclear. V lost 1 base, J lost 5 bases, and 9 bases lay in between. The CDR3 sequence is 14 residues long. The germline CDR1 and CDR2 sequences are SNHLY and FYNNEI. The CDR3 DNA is TGTGCCAGCAGTGAAGGTACAGCATATCAGCCCCAGCATTTT. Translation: CASSEGTAYQPQHF.

In DNA, the CDR3 is TGTGCCAGCAGTCCGAGGGTACAAGAGACCCAGTACTTC. This encodes CASSPRVQETQYF. This chain uses TRBV4-2 with TRBJ2-5, with a tentative D call TRBD2 (5 bases). From germline, CDR1 is LGHNA and CDR2 YNFKEQ. V lost 6 bases and J 2 bases, leaving 10 bases between the germline ends. The length of the CDR3 is 13 residues.

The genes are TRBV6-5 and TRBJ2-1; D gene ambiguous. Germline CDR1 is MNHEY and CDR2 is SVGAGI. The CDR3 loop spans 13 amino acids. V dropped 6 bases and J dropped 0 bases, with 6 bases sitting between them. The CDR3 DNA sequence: TGTGCCAGCAGCCTTAGCTCCTACAATGAGCAGTTCTTC. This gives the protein CASSLSSYNEQFF.

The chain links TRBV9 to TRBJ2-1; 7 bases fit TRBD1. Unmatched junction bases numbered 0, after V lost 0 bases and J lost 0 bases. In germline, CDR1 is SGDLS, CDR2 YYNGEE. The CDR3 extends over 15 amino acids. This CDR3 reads CASSVGDSSYNEQFF. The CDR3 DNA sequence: TGTGCCAGCAGCGTAGGGGACAGCTCCTACAATGAGCAGTTCTTC. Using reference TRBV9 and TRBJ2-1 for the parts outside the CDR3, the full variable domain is DSGVTQTPKHLITATGQRVTLRCSPRSGDLSVYWYQQSLDQGLQFLIQYYNGEERAKGNILERFSAQQFPDLHSELNLSSLELGDSALYFCASSVGDSSYNEQFFGPGTRLTVL.

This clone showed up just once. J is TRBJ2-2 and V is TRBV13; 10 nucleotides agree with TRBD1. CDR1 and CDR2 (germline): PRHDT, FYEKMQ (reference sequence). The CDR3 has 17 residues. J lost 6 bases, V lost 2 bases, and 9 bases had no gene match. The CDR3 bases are TGTGCCAGCAGCTTACGTCGGGACAGGGGACCCCCCGGGGAGCTGTTTTTT. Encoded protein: CASSLRRDRGPPGELFF. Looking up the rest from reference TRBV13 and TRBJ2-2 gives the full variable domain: AAGVIQSPRHLIKEKRETATLKCYPIPRHDTVYWYQQGPGQDPQFLISFYEKMQSDKGSIPDRFSAQQFSDYHSELNMSSLELGDSALYFCASSLRRDRGPPGELFFGEGSRLTVL.

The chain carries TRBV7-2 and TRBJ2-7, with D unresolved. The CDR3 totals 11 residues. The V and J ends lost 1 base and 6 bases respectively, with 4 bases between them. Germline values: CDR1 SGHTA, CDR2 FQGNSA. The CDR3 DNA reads TGTGCCAGCAGCTTAGGGCTCGAGCAGTACTTC. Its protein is CASSLGLEQYF. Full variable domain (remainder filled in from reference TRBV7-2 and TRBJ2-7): GAGVSQSPSNKVTEKGKDVELRCDPISGHTALYWYRQSLGQGLEFLIYFQGNSAPDKSGLPSDRFSAERTGGSVSTLTIQRTQQEDSAVYLCASSLGLEQYFGPGTRLTVT.

This chain's CDR3 is CASSPGTGGTGELFF. The CDR3, as DNA: TGTGCCAGTAGCCCAGGGACAGGAGGGACCGGGGAGCTGTTTTTT. V is TRBV19 and J is TRBJ2-2, with TRBD1 identical over 8 bases. J was trimmed by 5 bases and V by 6 bases; bases with no gene match: 8. The CDR3 is made up of 15 amino acids. The V gene's germline CDR1 is LNHDA and CDR2 SQIVND (reference sequence).